The clone carrying this T cell receptor beta chain was picked up one time. Its antigen remains unidentified. Primers for the PCR totalled 60 Vbeta and 13 Jbeta. In the study's own analysis: Unique TCR beta chains numbered approximately 80 million in a later analysis, with around 10 million shared. Measured with immunoSEQ multiplex PCR; TCRdb has only the in-frame clones, and not every one. V, J and clone size reflect that table, while D and trimming were determined from the DNA. This table has 35,000 to 50,000 clones, roughly 80% appearing once. Germline-derived CDR1 and CDR2 are SGHAT and FQNNGV. The V gene end was trimmed by 2 bases and the J gene end by 2 bases; junction bases not matched to a gene: 7. The CDR3 is made up of 17 amino acids. This sample was taken from a study of cytomegalovirus exposure and HLA in healthy donors. Study-wide findings and caveats: Indistinguishable V segments such as TRBV6-2 and TRBV6-3 were excluded. Later on, an analysis found that several of the most significant clusters appeared to be linked to common viral pathogens, which included parvovirus B19.

The sequencing sample was made of PBMCs. This chain joins TRBV11-2 and TRBJ2-2, with 8 bases matching TRBD2. This TCR was recovered from a man aged 45-65 years in good health and CMV-seronegative. The CDR3 DNA reads TGTGCCAGCAGCTTAAGGAATAGCGGGGTAAACACCGGGGAGCTGTTTTTT. Translating it yields CASSLRNSGVNTGELFF.